These 30 T cell receptor beta chains share one sample of origin, sequenced in a study of beta chain features in type 1 diabetes. Every bit of the isolated RNA underwent reverse transcription, so sequencing read expressed TCRB transcripts. Only in-frame clones appear in the TCRdb table, and some are missing; sequencing was by immunoSEQ multiplex PCR. The sample has 95,000 to 150,000 clones, 16% seen once. Their target antigens are unknown. Study-wide results and limits: Researchers report that Type 1 diabetes patients had moderately but significantly shorter TCRB CDR3s across all four CD4+ subsets.

The sequencing input was central memory CD4+ T cells from blood. Receptors were obtained from a man aged 25-45 years with type 1 diabetes.

The table lists this clone with a few counts. The chain uses TRBV18 and TRBJ2-1, with TRBD1 matching over 8 bases. In germline, CDR1 is KGHSH, CDR2 LQKENI. V trimming: 2 bases; J trimming: 7 bases; junction bases outside the gene matches: 4. The CDR3 contains 14 residues. CDR3 sequence reads: CASSPRTGQNEQFF. Written as DNA, the CDR3 is TGTGCCAGCTCACCAAGGACAGGGCAAAATGAGCAGTTCTTC.

The table lists this clone with a few counts. CDR3 nucleotide sequence: TGTGCCAGCAGCTTCTCCGGGACTAGCACGAAGACCCAGTACTTC. It encodes CASSFSGTSTKTQYF. The chain recombines TRBV13 with TRBJ2-5, with 9 bases identical to TRBD2. V was pared by 3 bases and J by 6 bases, with 8 bases of the junction left unmatched. The CDR3 loop spans 15 amino acids. Per germline, CDR1 PRHDT and CDR2 FYEKMQ (reference sequence).

This clone was counted a few times. V gene TRBV9 combines with J gene TRBJ1-3; D is uncertain. The CDR3 spans 16 residues. V shed 0 bases and J shed 0 bases, with 10 bases lying between them. Germline values: CDR1 SGDLS, CDR2 YYNGEE. CDR3 sequence reads: CASSVGSQISGNTIYF. DNA of the CDR3: TGTGCCAGCAGCGTAGGGAGTCAGATCTCTGGAAACACCATATATTTT.

The chain joins TRBV4-1 to TRBJ1-5; D might be TRBD1 (6 bases). Germline V gene sequence: CDR1 MGHRA, CDR2 YSYEKL. The V end was cut by 4 bases, the J end by 0 bases, with 10 bases between. This CDR3 is 15 amino acids long. The CDR3 here is CASSPTGNSNQPQHF. CDR3 bases: TGCGCCAGCAGCCCGACAGGAAATAGCAATCAGCCCCAGCATTTT.

This clone was counted between two and nine times. This rearrangement joins TRBV29-1 to TRBJ1-5; D ambiguous. The CDR3 totals 18 residues. V lost 0 bases and J 1 base, leaving 19 bases between the germline ends. Germline CDR1 reads SQVTM; CDR2 reads ANQGSEA. The CDR3 protein is CSVEDVSGSGVSNQPQHF. CDR3 sequence (DNA): TGCAGCGTTGAAGATGTGTCAGGTAGTGGGGTGAGCAATCAGCCCCAGCATTTT. Using reference TRBV29-1 and TRBJ1-5 for the parts outside the CDR3, the full variable domain is SAVISQKPSRDICQRGTSLTIQCQVDSQVTMMFWYRQQPGQSLTLIATANQGSEATYESGFVIDKFPISRPNLTFSTLTVSNMSPEDSSIYLCSVEDVSGSGVSNQPQHFGDGTRLSIL.

This rearrangement joins TRBV14 to TRBJ2-5; D remains ambiguous. The ends were cut back, 0 bases at V and 6 bases at J, with 5 bases in the middle. CDR3 length equals 12 residues. Per the germline V gene, CDR1 is SGHDN and CDR2 is FVKESK. This chain's CDR3 is CASSQDWQTQYF. The CDR3 nucleotides read TGTGCCAGCAGCCAAGATTGGCAGACCCAGTACTTC.

The CDR3 spells CASSLNSIQSQETQYF. In nucleotides, the CDR3 is TGCGCCAGCAGCTTGAACAGTATTCAGTCCCAAGAGACCCAGTACTTC. The chain couples TRBV5-1 to TRBJ2-5; D remains ambiguous. CDR3 length: 16 amino acids. CDR1 is SGHRS and CDR2 is YFSETQ in the germline V gene. V shed 1 base and J shed 1 base, with 14 bases lying between them. The whole variable domain, filled in from reference TRBV5-1 and TRBJ2-5, reads KAGVTQTPRYLIKTRGQQVTLSCSPISGHRSVSWYQQTPGQGLQFLFEYFSETQRNKGNFPGRFSGRQFSNSRSEMNVSTLELGDSALYLCASSLNSIQSQETQYFGPGTRLLVL.

The genes are TRBV29-1 and TRBJ2-1; 9 bases are a match to TRBD2. This CDR3 has 13 residues. Germline V gene data show CDR1 as SQVTM and CDR2 as ANQGSEA. The V and J ends lost 5 bases and 6 bases, in that order; junction bases with no gene match: 5. In nucleotides, the CDR3 is TGCAGCGTTCTAGGGACTAGCATCAATGAGCAGTTCTTC. This sequence encodes CSVLGTSINEQFF.

This clone was found a few times. The rearrangement uses TRBV7-9 and TRBJ1-6; 7 nucleotides agree with TRBD1. Germline CDR1 reads SEHNR; CDR2 reads FQNEAQ (reference sequence). The V and J ends lost 4 bases and 10 bases, in that order; junction bases with no gene match: 10. The CDR3 is 15 residues long. CDR3 amino acids: CASSSGTVTSSPLHF. In nucleotides, the CDR3 is TGTGCCAGCAGCTCAGGGACAGTAACTAGCTCACCCCTCCACTTT.

This clone was recorded only once. The V gene is TRBV10-3, the J gene TRBJ1-2, with D perhaps matching TRBD1 (5 bases). Germline V gene data show CDR1 as ENHRY and CDR2 as SYGVKD. This CDR3 is built from 11 residues. Trimming took off 5 bases at V and 7 bases at J, with 8 bases between the two ends. The CDR3 loop is CAISPGGGYTF. CDR3 DNA sequence: TGTGCCATCAGTCCTGGGGGTGGCTACACCTTC.

This clone has a handful of counts. V gene TRBV4-3 combines with J gene TRBJ2-3; the D gene could be TRBD1 or TRBD2 (6 bases each). Germline assignment: CDR1 LGHNA and CDR2 YSLEER. Trimming stripped 1 base from V and 1 base from J, with 9 bases between. The CDR3 sequence is 15 residues long. The CDR3 DNA reads TGCGCCAGCAGCCAAGCGGAGGGGGGCACAGATACGCAGTATTTT. Translated: CASSQAEGGTDTQYF.

Worth noting for this clone: Other DNA sequences from this sample encode an identical CDR3 as well. The chain combines TRBV10-3 with TRBJ2-5; D is unresolved. Germline loops: CDR1 ENHRY, CDR2 SYGVKD. V lost 2 bases and J lost 0, with 4 bases in between. This CDR3 contains 13 residues. CDR3 sequence reads: CAISEDYQETQYF. The CDR3 coding sequence is TGTGCCATCAGTGAGGACTACCAAGAGACCCAGTACTTC.

This clone was seen just once. The chain has TRBV29-1 and TRBJ2-2, with D unclear. V was clipped by 7 bases and J by 7 bases, with 13 bases between them. Germline V gene lookup returns CDR1 SQVTM and CDR2 ANQGSEA. The CDR3 covers 12 residues. DNA of the CDR3: TGCAGCGCCCAACCTGTGGTCGGGGAGCTGTTTTTT. Protein sequence: CSAQPVVGELFF.

The chain combines TRBV6-5 with TRBJ2-3; perhaps TRBD1 as D (7 bases). V was cut by 6 bases and J by 6 bases, with 13 bases left in between. The length of the CDR3 is 13 residues. The germline V gene has CDR1 MNHEY and CDR2 SVGAGI. The CDR3 DNA reads as TGTGCCAGCAGGCTCCAGGGGGGCGATACGCAGTATTTT. The encoded protein is CASRLQGGDTQYF.

This clone was seen a few times. The chain is built from TRBV5-1 and TRBJ2-5, with D unclear. In germline, CDR1 is SGHRS, CDR2 YFSETQ. This CDR3 is built from 14 residues. Trimming took 0 bases from V and 1 from J, leaving 7 bases between them. The CDR3 spells CASSLASSQETQYF. The DNA of the CDR3 is TGCGCCAGCAGCTTGGCGTCTAGCCAAGAGACCCAGTACTTC.

This clone was seen more than once but under ten times. The rearrangement joins TRBV29-1 to TRBJ2-5; D unclear. Trimming pared 7 bases from V and 5 bases from J, leaving 14 bases between. The CDR3 covers 12 residues. Germline CDR1 is SQVTM and CDR2 is ANQGSEA. The chain's CDR3 is CSAIRPEETQYF. Here the CDR3 DNA reads TGCAGCGCCATCCGACCCGAGGAGACCCAGTACTTC.

The chain is built from TRBV4-2 and TRBJ2-5; D ambiguous. Germline CDR1 reads LGHNA; CDR2 reads YNFKEQ. Trimming took 0 bases from V and 14 from J, leaving 19 bases between them. The length of the CDR3 is 14 residues. The CDR3 protein is CASSQDGMSRSIYF. CDR3 DNA: TGTGCCAGCAGCCAAGATGGTATGAGTCGATCGATCTACTTC.

The V call is TRBV6-5, the J call TRBJ1-2; D not resolved. V shed 0 bases and J shed 8 bases, with 10 bases lying between them. CDR3 length: 13 amino acids. Germline V CDR1 and CDR2: MNHEY, SVGAGI. The CDR3 reads CASSYSGSRGYTF. CDR3 nucleotides: TGTGCCAGCAGTTACTCGGGCAGTCGGGGCTACACCTTC.

The gene calls are TRBV7-6 and TRBJ2-7; 9 nucleotides line up with TRBD2. J was trimmed by 6 bases and V by 0 bases; bases with no gene match: 6. CDR1 and CDR2 (germline): SGHVS, FNYEAQ. The CDR3 spans 15 residues. CDR3 loop: CASSLAASGAGEQYF. As DNA, the CDR3 is TGTGCCAGCAGCTTAGCGGCTAGCGGGGCAGGCGAGCAGTACTTC.

The chain's CDR3 is CASSSTHASSYEQYF. Here the CDR3 DNA reads TGTGCCAGCAGCTCCACACATGCTAGCTCCTACGAGCAGTACTTC. The chain recombines TRBV28 with TRBJ2-7; D remains unclear. V lost 6 bases to trimming and J lost 0 bases, with 15 bases between them. Germline values: CDR1 MDHEN, CDR2 SYDVKM. The CDR3 has 15 amino acids.

The chain uses TRBV7-3 and TRBJ1-2, with D possibly TRBD1 on 5 matching bases. There are 12 residues in the CDR3. Germline loops: CDR1 SGHTA, CDR2 FQGTGA. With 6 bases removed from V and 10 bases from J, the gap between germline ends came to 15 bases. CDR3 loop: CASSHPAGTYTF. The DNA of the CDR3 is TGTGCCAGCAGTCACCCGGCCGGGACCTACACCTTC.

This clone appeared a few times. V usage is TRBV2 and J usage is TRBJ2-3, with D possibly matching TRBD1 (6 bases). Germline V gene data show CDR1 as SNHLY and CDR2 as FYNNEI. Trimming took off 5 bases at V and 0 bases at J, with 12 bases between the two ends. The CDR3 is made up of 15 amino acids. The CDR3 region has the DNA TGTGCCAGCAGTTCCACAGGGTTCAGCACAGATACGCAGTATTTT. Its translation is CASSSTGFSTDTQYF.

This clone was seen a single time. The chain combines TRBV28 with TRBJ2-2, with 10 bases matching TRBD1. Trimming took 4 bases from V and 7 from J; bases not matched to a gene: 15. CDR3 length: 18 residues. CDR1 and CDR2 (germline): MDHEN, SYDVKM. The CDR3 protein is CASSSLGMGQGYGGELFF. The CDR3 coding sequence is TGTGCCAGCAGTTCTCTGGGGATGGGACAGGGGTACGGCGGGGAGCTGTTTTTT. Looking up the rest from reference TRBV28 and TRBJ2-2 gives the full variable domain: DVKVTQSSRYLVKRTGEKVFLECVQDMDHENMFWYRQDPGLGLRLIYFSYDVKMKEKGDIPEGYSVSREKKERFSLILESASTNQTSMYLCASSSLGMGQGYGGELFFGEGSRLTVL.

This clone came up many times. This rearrangement joins TRBV18 to TRBJ2-7, with 11 bases aligning to TRBD1. From germline, CDR1 is KGHSH and CDR2 LQKENI. The CDR3 is 13 residues long. With V trimmed by 5 bases and J by 5 bases, 2 bases remained unmatched. DNA for the CDR3: TGTGCCAGCTCAAGGACAGGGGGCCACGAGCAGTACTTC. Translating gives CASSRTGGHEQYF.

The V gene is TRBV7-8, the J gene TRBJ2-1; possible D gene TRBD2, 6 bases. Between the trimmed V and J ends, which lost 1 base and 12 bases, there was a span of 16 bases. The germline gives CDR1 SGHVS, CDR2 FQNEAQ. The CDR3 covers 14 residues. The CDR3 is CASSLDFRERGQFF. DNA of the CDR3: TGTGCCAGCAGCTTAGATTTCCGGGAGAGGGGGCAGTTCTTC.

Details on this clone: A far larger clone is only one base removed, so a read error is likely. This chain uses TRBV7-8 with TRBJ1-4; D possibly corresponds to TRBD1 (5 bases). Germline CDR1 reads SGHVS; CDR2 reads FQNEAQ. The CDR3 spans 16 residues. Trimming removed 5 bases from V and 0 bases from J, with 13 bases in between. DNA of the CDR3: TGTGCCAGCAGCCCCTGCGGGGGATCAACTAATGAAAAACTGTTTTTT. Protein: CASSPCGGSTNEKLFF.

This clone has a handful of counts. The gene calls are TRBV7-3 and TRBJ1-1, with D unclear. Per germline, CDR1 SGHTA and CDR2 FQGTGA. Trimming took 4 bases from V and 0 from J, leaving 6 bases between them. The CDR3 has 13 residues. CDR3 in DNA: TGTGCCAGCAGCTCGAGCCTGAACACTGAAGCTTTCTTT. Protein product: CASSSSLNTEAFF.

The chain recombines TRBV7-2 with TRBJ1-3; D is ambiguous. The CDR3 covers 14 residues. The germline CDR1 and CDR2 sequences are SGHTA and FQGNSA. The V and J ends lost 3 bases and 2 bases respectively, with 8 bases between them. The CDR3 here is CASSFPPPGNTIYF. CDR3 nucleotides: TGTGCCAGCAGCTTCCCTCCTCCTGGAAACACCATATATTTT.

The rearrangement links TRBV7-2 to TRBJ2-4; TRBD1 is a possible D gene (7 bases). V dropped 3 bases and J dropped 6 bases, with 12 bases sitting between them. This CDR3 comprises 14 residues. The germline CDR1 and CDR2 sequences are SGHTA and FQGNSA. DNA for the CDR3: TGTGCCAGCAGCTTCCGACAGGGAGGAAACATTCAGTACTTC. As protein: CASSFRQGGNIQYF.

J is TRBJ1-5 and V is TRBV27; 7 bases map to TRBD1. The V and J ends lost 0 bases and 6 bases, in that order; junction bases with no gene match: 8. This CDR3 spans 16 amino acids. Germline assignment: CDR1 MNHEY and CDR2 SMNVEV (reference sequence). CDR3 bases: TGTGCCAGCAGTTTATCGGGCAGGGGGAGCCTTCAGCCCCAGCATTTT. Its translation: CASSLSGRGSLQPQHF.